This T cell receptor beta chain emerged from a study of cytomegalovirus exposure and HLA in healthy donors. The wider study: Both the 100 to 150 validation repertoires and the 666 first-cohort repertoires used the same platform, as reported by a later analysis.

Concerning this clone itself: Its target is not known.

Study-level points and caveats: CMV antigen specificity was confirmed in vitro for three CMV-associated chains.

Germline V gene sequence: CDR1 GTSNPN, CDR2 SVGIG (reference sequence). Trimming shortened V by 0 bases and J by 4 bases, and 10 bases separated the two germline ends. This CDR3 is built from 14 residues. Here immunoSEQ multiplex PCR was the method, and the copy in TCRdb shows in-frame clones only, minus some. The data hold over 200,000 clones, with roughly 84% observed a single time. The TCR comes from a woman aged 18-29 years in good health and CMV-seropositive. This rearrangement joins TRBV30 to TRBJ1-3; no reliable D call. The source material was PBMCs. The CDR3: CAWSVGQSGNTIYF. The DNA of the CDR3 is TGTGCCTGGAGTGTTGGGCAGTCAGGAAACACCATATATTTT. Variable domain in full (rest from reference TRBV30 and TRBJ1-3): SQTIHQWPATLVQPVGSPLSLECTVEGTSNPNLYWYRQAAGRGLQLLFYSVGIGQISSEVPQNLSASRPQDRQFILSSKKLLLSDSGFYLCAWSVGQSGNTIYFGEGSWLTVV.